A single sample gave rise to the 28 T cell receptor beta chains below, sequenced in a study of monozygotic twins with inflammatory bowel disease (dated by TCRdb to the late 2010s). The library was prepared using 5' RACE. The instrument given in TCRdb is Illumina HiSeq 2500. The reads went through TCRdb reprocessing, and each CDR3 protein sequence gets one entry with no DNA. The record for this sample contains around 410,000 distinct CDR3 sequences. Together, the top ten hold under 3% of the sample. Input material: blood. The receptors stem from a human donor with ulcerative colitis or Crohn's disease, or a healthy co-twin of an affected twin (not recorded which).

The CDR3 reads CASSYVWLGQRRNEKLFF. V and J are TRBV6-5 and TRBJ1-4; TCRdb picks TRBD1, but there is no DNA to check that call. This CDR3 has 18 residues. CDR1 MNHEY and CDR2 SVGAGI come from the germline V gene.

The chain combines TRBV20-1 with TRBJ2-3; there is no DNA to check the TCRdb D call of TRBD2. Germline CDR1 DFQATT, CDR2 SNEGSKA (reference sequence). The CDR3 contains 17 residues. The CDR3 here is CSAIRLAGGLSTDTQYF.

The chain joins TRBV12-3 or TRBV12-4 to TRBJ2-6; the TCRdb call, TRBD1, lacks DNA for checking. The CDR3 has 16 amino acids. CDR3: CASSWGQGKGANVLTF.

This chain uses TRBV14 with TRBJ1-4. Germline V gene lookup returns CDR1 SGHDN and CDR2 FVKESK. This CDR3 spans 15 amino acids. CDR3 sequence: CASSQGIGLNEKLFF.

This chain joins TRBV27 and TRBJ2-1. The CDR3 runs to 14 residues. Germline assignment: CDR1 MNHEY and CDR2 SMNVEV (reference sequence). Here the CDR3 reads CASSLQQRGNEQFF.

This CDR3 is CSARVLGRAQEQFF. The chain combines TRBV20-1 with TRBJ2-1; TCRdb's D call of TRBD2 is untestable without DNA. The CDR3 totals 14 residues. Germline CDR1 is DFQATT and CDR2 is SNEGSKA (reference sequence).

The chain employs TRBV6-2 or TRBV6-3 and TRBJ2-3; TCRdb indicates TRBD2, and absent DNA this call remains unverified. The CDR3 consists of 15 residues. Germline assignment: CDR1 MNHEY and CDR2 SVGEGT. This chain's CDR3 is CASSPLAGEMNTQYF.

The rearrangement uses TRBV9 and TRBJ2-4; TCRdb names TRBD1, which stays unverified in the absence of DNA. The CDR3 is 17 amino acids. Germline CDR1 is SGDLS and CDR2 is YYNGEE. This chain's CDR3 is CASSAGSGGGSKNIQYF.

This chain links TRBV24-1 with TRBJ1-1; the TRBD1 assignment by TCRdb is unverifiable without DNA. The CDR3 is 13 residues long. Germline V lookup: CDR1 KGHDR, CDR2 SFDVKD. CDR3: CATSDTGNTEAFF.

The chain joins TRBV24-1 to TRBJ1-1; the D call from TCRdb, TRBD1, cannot be confirmed without DNA. Germline V gives CDR1 KGHDR, CDR2 SFDVKD. This CDR3 region has 15 residues. CDR3 sequence reads: CATGGQGHLNTEAFF.

This CDR3 reads CASSESLAGAEQFF. The chain joins TRBV2 to TRBJ2-1; TCRdb reports TRBD2, a call that lacks DNA to check it against. CDR1 SNHLY and CDR2 FYNNEI come from the germline V gene. CDR3 length equals 14 residues.

The J gene is TRBJ2-7, the V gene TRBV27; TCRdb proposes TRBD1, but this gene call is untestable without DNA. This CDR3 is built from 15 residues. Germline CDR1 reads MNHEY; CDR2 reads SMNVEV (reference sequence). CDR3: CASSSTNRDPYEQYF.

The gene calls are TRBV5-5 and TRBJ2-2. Per germline, CDR1 SGHKS and CDR2 YYEKEE (reference sequence). The CDR3 is 15 amino acids. CDR3 in amino acids: CASSLSAGDTGELFF.

The chain joins TRBV28 to TRBJ2-7; TCRdb returns TRBD2, unconfirmable since there is no DNA. The CDR3 spans 14 residues. Germline CDR1 is MDHEN and CDR2 is SYDVKM. The CDR3 spells CASSRLPTSYEQYF. The full variable domain, its missing parts supplied by reference TRBV28 and TRBJ2-7, is DVKVTQSSRYLVKRTGEKVFLECVQDMDHENMFWYRQDPGLGLRLIYFSYDVKMKEKGDIPEGYSVSREKKERFSLILESASTNQTSMYLCASSRLPTSYEQYFGPGTRLTVT.

The V call is TRBV12-3 or TRBV12-4, the J call TRBJ2-2; TCRdb designates TRBD2, a call that cannot be tested without DNA. The CDR3 spans 13 residues. The CDR3 loop reads CASKGQLTGELFF.

The rearrangement joins TRBV18 to TRBJ2-1; TCRdb lists TRBD2, though no DNA is available to test this call. The CDR3 has 13 residues. Germline CDR1 reads KGHSH; CDR2 reads LQKENI. The CDR3 sequence is CASSPRLDNEQFF. The entire variable domain, with the rest obtained from reference TRBV18 and TRBJ2-1, is as follows: NAGVMQNPRHLVRRRGQEARLRCSPMKGHSHVYWYRQLPEEGLKFMVYLQKENIIDESGMPKERFSAEFPKEGPSILRIQQVVRGDSAAYFCASSPRLDNEQFFGPGTRLTVL.

V usage is TRBV5-1 and J usage is TRBJ2-2; the TCRdb call, TRBD2, lacks DNA for checking. The CDR3 has 17 amino acids. Germline-derived CDR1 and CDR2 are SGHRS and YFSETQ. CDR3 sequence: CASSIRTSGRAGGELFF. Based on the CDR3 plus reference TRBV5-1 and TRBJ2-2, the full variable domain is KAGVTQTPRYLIKTRGQQVTLSCSPISGHRSVSWYQQTPGQGLQFLFEYFSETQRNKGNFPGRFSGRQFSNSRSEMNVSTLELGDSALYLCASSIRTSGRAGGELFFGEGSRLTVL.

The chain combines TRBV10-3 with TRBJ1-5; TCRdb's D call, TRBD1, is unchecked because there is no DNA. Germline V gene lookup returns CDR1 ENHRY and CDR2 SYGVKD. The CDR3 is 13 amino acids. The CDR3 here is CAISGQGDQPQHF.

The rearrangement links TRBV20-1 to TRBJ2-7; TCRdb proposes TRBD2, but this gene call is untestable without DNA. CDR3 length: 13 amino acids. Germline V gives CDR1 DFQATT, CDR2 SNEGSKA (reference sequence). The CDR3: CSATVPAYYEQYF.

This sequence joins TRBV19 and TRBJ1-1. This CDR3 has 13 amino acids. Germline V gene lookup returns CDR1 LNHDA and CDR2 SQIVND (reference sequence). The CDR3 sequence is CASTWTANTEAFF.

The gene calls are TRBV27 and TRBJ2-7; the TCRdb D gene call, TRBD2, has no DNA to confirm it. Germline CDR1 is MNHEY and CDR2 is SMNVEV (reference sequence). This CDR3 is built from 14 residues. CDR3: CASSPAGTFYEQYF.

The genes are TRBV18 and TRBJ2-3; the D gene TCRdb calls, TRBD2, cannot be checked with no DNA. The length of the CDR3 is 15 residues. Germline CDR1 is KGHSH and CDR2 is LQKENI. CDR3 residues: CASSPQRGGADTQYF.

The rearrangement joins TRBV4-3 to TRBJ2-4; TCRdb calls TRBD1, which cannot be checked without DNA. The germline gives CDR1 LGHNA, CDR2 YSLEER. This CDR3 has 20 amino acids. CDR3 in amino acids: CASSQAPVAGGVGAKNIQYF.

The chain recombines TRBV6-1 with TRBJ2-1; the TCRdb D gene call, TRBD1, has no DNA to confirm it. This CDR3 region has 15 residues. CDR1 and CDR2 from the germline V gene are MNHNS and SASEGT. The CDR3 region is CASSEGKGFTNEQFF.

V usage is TRBV5-1 and J usage is TRBJ2-2; without DNA, the TCRdb call of TRBD1 cannot be checked. The CDR3 covers 16 residues. Germline CDR1 SGHRS, CDR2 YFSETQ. CDR3 in amino acids: CASSLRTGGFTGELFF.

The gene calls are TRBV7-9 and TRBJ2-7; the D gene TCRdb calls, TRBD2, cannot be checked with no DNA. This CDR3 has 16 amino acids. Germline V gives CDR1 SEHNR, CDR2 FQNEAQ (reference sequence). The CDR3 spells CASSLVLAVESYEQYF.

J is TRBJ1-1 and V is TRBV4-2; there is no DNA to check the TCRdb D call of TRBD1. Germline V CDR1 and CDR2: LGHNA, YNFKEQ. This CDR3 contains 15 residues. CDR3 residues: CASSQEIGGNTEAFF.

This rearrangement joins TRBV5-1 to TRBJ2-7; TCRdb's D gene call, TRBD1, goes unchecked for lack of DNA. Germline-derived CDR1 and CDR2 are SGHRS and YFSETQ. The CDR3 is made up of 14 amino acids. CDR3 in amino acids: CASSLGQGAEEQYF.